The 27 T cell receptor beta chains listed next were all sequenced from one sample in a study of patients and donors after allogeneic stem cell transplantation. TCRdb re-analysed the RT-PCR reads in MiXCR, keeping a single row per CDR3 protein. This table holds about a million distinct CDR3 sequences, roughly 18% found once. Input material: blood, either unsorted or a sorted T cell fraction (not recorded which). These receptors were taken from a human donor who was either an allogeneic HSCT recipient or a stem cell or donor lymphocyte infusion donor (not recorded which). It is not recorded whose cells these are; they may come from a transplant donor.

The V call is TRBV19, the J call TRBJ1-5; a possible D gene is TRBD1 (5 bases). Per the germline V gene, CDR1 is LNHDA and CDR2 is SQIVND (reference sequence). The CDR3 extends over 14 amino acids. V lost 3 bases and J 1 base, leaving 7 bases between the germline ends. CDR3 DNA sequence: TGTGCCAGTAGTATCCGGGACAGCAATCAGCCCCAGCATTTT. It specifies CASSIRDSNQPQHF.

This clonotype appeared many times. J is TRBJ1-5 and V is TRBV12-3 or TRBV12-4; the match to TRBD1 covers 9 bases. This CDR3 contains 15 residues. Trimming cost V 5 bases and J 6 bases; bases outside gene matches: 8. The CDR3 is CASSPKGQGGQPQHF. Written as DNA, the CDR3 is TGTGCCAGCAGTCCCAAGGGACAGGGTGGTCAGCCCCAGCATTTT.

This chain links TRBV16 with TRBJ2-4; maybe TRBD2 (5 bases). The CDR3 is 16 amino acids. Germline V gene data show CDR1 as KGHSY and CDR2 as FQNENV. V was cut by 0 bases and J by 6 bases, with 15 bases left in between. CDR3 sequence (DNA): TGTGCCAGCAGCCAATCGATAGCTAGCTCACGAAACATTCAGTACTTC. As protein: CASSQSIASSRNIQYF. The whole variable domain, filled in from reference TRBV16 and TRBJ2-4, reads GEEVAQTPKHLVRGEGQKAKLYCAPIKGHSYVFWYQQVLKNEFKFLISFQNENVFDETGMPKERFSAKCLPNSPCSLEIQATKLEDSAVYFCASSQSIASSRNIQYFGAGTRLSVL.

The genes are TRBV6-5 and TRBJ2-6; D ambiguous. Germline lookup yields CDR1 MNHEY and CDR2 SVGAGI. This CDR3 has 16 amino acids. Trimming cost V 2 bases and J 4 bases, with 12 bases left between them. The CDR3 DNA reads TGTGCCAGCAGTTACGCGCCCCCTCTCGGGGCCAACGTCCTGACTTTC. Translation gives CASSYAPPLGANVLTF.

The gene calls are TRBV6-2 or TRBV6-3 and TRBJ1-1; D call uncertain. Germline V CDR1 and CDR2: MNHEY, SVGEGT. The CDR3 contains 11 residues. V was cut by 6 bases and J by 13 bases, with 15 bases left in between. The CDR3 nucleotides are TGTGCCAGCAGCCGGGCCCTACCGGTTTTCTTT. This gives the protein CASSRALPVFF.

A few counts support this clonotype. The gene calls are TRBV24-1 and TRBJ1-1; D remains ambiguous. Germline V CDR1 and CDR2: KGHDR, SFDVKD. The CDR3 loop spans 17 amino acids. Deletions cut 5 bases from V and 3 bases from J, with 21 bases between. CDR3 region: CATSASPRGGEDTEAFF. The CDR3 DNA sequence: TGTGCCACCAGTGCTTCTCCGCGGGGTGGGGAAGACACTGAAGCTTTCTTT.

The chain has TRBV6-1 and TRBJ2-3; D tentatively fits TRBD1 or TRBD2 (6 bases each). Germline assignment: CDR1 MNHNS and CDR2 SASEGT. This CDR3 is built from 13 residues. Trimming left V 5 bases short and J 11 bases short, with 17 bases between. The CDR3 DNA is TGTGCCAGCAGTAGGGGGGAGCCCCAAGGGCAGTATTTT. Translation gives CASSRGEPQGQYF.

The chain has TRBV6-5 and TRBJ2-7; 7 nucleotides match TRBD1. The V segment lost 5 bases and the J segment 8 bases; nucleotides outside the gene matches: 6. Germline CDR1 is MNHEY and CDR2 is SVGAGI. The CDR3 has 12 amino acids. The DNA of the CDR3 is TGTGCCAGCAGTCAGGGACAGAGGAAGCAGTACTTC. Translated, it gives CASSQGQRKQYF.

V and J are TRBV20-1 and TRBJ1-6; tentatively, D is TRBD1 (6 bases). Looked up from germline, CDR1 is DFQATT and CDR2 is SNEGSKA (reference sequence). Trimming took 1 base from V and 7 from J, leaving 14 bases between them. There are 15 residues in the CDR3. CDR3 in DNA: TGCAGTGCTAGAGTCCTCGGGGGGCCGAATTCACCCCTCCACTTT. Its protein product is CSARVLGGPNSPLHF.

The sample holds a few counts of this clonotype. This rearrangement joins TRBV28 to TRBJ2-1; 7 nucleotides agree with TRBD2. The CDR3 runs 17 residues. V lost 6 bases and J lost 8; bases outside the gene matches: 19. CDR1 is MDHEN and CDR2 is SYDVKM in the germline V gene. This CDR3 reads CASRVSRAGDYQDEQFF. In DNA form, the CDR3 reads TGTGCCAGCAGAGTAAGTCGGGCGGGAGATTATCAGGATGAGCAGTTCTTC.

This rearrangement joins TRBV5-5 to TRBJ2-1, with 9 bases aligning to TRBD1. The CDR3 is 15 amino acids. V trimming: 4 bases; J trimming: 8 bases; junction bases outside the gene matches: 10. Germline V gene sequence: CDR1 SGHKS, CDR2 YYEKEE (reference sequence). This CDR3 reads CASSGTGTGFDEQFF. In DNA form, the CDR3 reads TGTGCCAGCAGCGGAACCGGGACAGGGTTCGATGAGCAGTTCTTC.

The chain uses TRBV3-1 and TRBJ2-7, with TRBD2 identical over 14 bases. CDR1 is LGHDT and CDR2 is YNNKEL in the germline V gene (reference sequence). The CDR3 loop spans 14 amino acids. The ends lost 5 bases at V and 7 bases at J; junction bases unmatched: 4. CDR3 sequence (DNA): TGTGCCAGCAGCGGGACTAGCGGGAGCGATGAGCAGTACTTC. Translating gives CASSGTSGSDEQYF.

The sample holds many counts of this clonotype. The rearrangement links TRBV29-1 to TRBJ2-1, with 12 bases identical to TRBD1. The CDR3 has 14 residues. Germline CDR1 reads SQVTM; CDR2 reads ANQGSEA. V was pared by 5 bases and J by 7 bases, with 6 bases of the junction left unmatched. The chain's CDR3 is CSVRDRGQRNEQFF. The CDR3 DNA reads as TGCAGCGTTCGGGACAGGGGGCAAAGGAATGAGCAGTTCTTC.

V is TRBV5-4 and J is TRBJ2-3; TRBD2 matches 13 bases. After removal of 4 bases from V and 6 bases from J, the junction contained 14 bases not matched to a gene. The CDR3 runs to 18 residues. The V gene's germline CDR1 is SGHNT and CDR2 YYREEE (reference sequence). CDR3 nucleotide sequence: TGTGCCAGCAGCCCCCCCTGGAGGACTAGCGGGAGAGGGGATACGCAGTATTTT. Its protein is CASSPPWRTSGRGDTQYF.

This chain joins TRBV6-1 and TRBJ2-5, with D unclear. From germline, CDR1 is MNHNS and CDR2 SASEGT. Trimming left V 7 bases short and J 3 bases short, with 15 bases between. The CDR3 consists of 14 residues. CDR3 region: CASKGPFSKETQYF. The DNA for the CDR3 is TGTGCCAGCAAGGGCCCTTTCAGTAAAGAGACCCAGTACTTC.

The chain employs TRBV20-1 and TRBJ2-1; TRBD2 agrees at 10 bases. Trimming took 1 base from V and 1 from J; bases not matched to a gene: 4. CDR1 DFQATT and CDR2 SNEGSKA come from the germline V gene (reference sequence). The CDR3 runs 16 residues. The CDR3 DNA reads TGCAGTGCTAGAGGGCCGGGACTAGCGTCCTACAATGAGCAGTTCTTC. It translates to CSARGPGLASYNEQFF.

The V and J genes are TRBV10-3 and TRBJ2-5; 7 bases fit TRBD1. CDR3 length equals 13 residues. J gave up 3 bases and V 4 bases, and 2 bases lay outside the gene matches. The germline CDR1 and CDR2 sequences are ENHRY and SYGVKD. CDR3 in amino acids: CAISGDSKETQYF. DNA of the CDR3: TGTGCCATCAGTGGGGACAGCAAAGAGACCCAGTACTTC.

In its sample, this clonotype was seen once. The gene calls are TRBV4-1 and TRBJ1-1, with a weak D call TRBD1 (5 bases). The CDR3 is 16 residues long. Between the trimmed V and J ends, which lost 1 base and 4 bases, there was a span of 16 bases. Germline CDR1 is MGHRA and CDR2 is YSYEKL. The CDR3 DNA sequence: TGCGCCAGCAGCCAAGTGGGGCGGGCAGTGAGCACTGAAGCTTTCTTT. It encodes CASSQVGRAVSTEAFF.

This chain connects TRBV15 to TRBJ1-3; D is unclear. With 4 bases removed from V and 0 bases from J, the gap between germline ends came to 13 bases. The CDR3 length is 16 residues. Germline CDR1 is LNHNV and CDR2 is YYDKDF (reference sequence). DNA of the CDR3: TGTGCCACCAGCAACGGACGGACGAACTCTGGAAACACCATATATTTT. This gives the protein CATSNGRTNSGNTIYF.

This rearrangement joins TRBV7-2 to TRBJ2-7, with D perhaps TRBD1 (5 bases). V lost 5 bases to trimming and J lost 2 bases, with 19 bases between them. Germline V gene sequence: CDR1 SGHTA, CDR2 FQGNSA. CDR3 length: 16 residues. CDR3 in DNA: TGTGCCAGCAGCGCAGCGACAGCCTACCTTCCCTACGAGCAGTACTTC. Translation gives CASSAATAYLPYEQYF. Full variable domain (missing parts from reference TRBV7-2 and TRBJ2-7): GAGVSQSPSNKVTEKGKDVELRCDPISGHTALYWYRQSLGQGLEFLIYFQGNSAPDKSGLPSDRFSAERTGGSVSTLTIQRTQQEDSAVYLCASSAATAYLPYEQYFGPGTRLTVT.

Written as DNA, the CDR3 is TGCAGTGCTAGGGACGCAAGGATGAACACTGAAGCTTTCTTT. Its translation is CSARDARMNTEAFF. The chain is built from TRBV20-1 and TRBJ1-1; no clear D gene. CDR1 and CDR2 from the germline V gene are DFQATT and SNEGSKA (reference sequence). Trimming cost V 3 bases and J 0 bases, with 11 bases left between them. The CDR3 is made up of 14 amino acids.

This clonotype has just a few counts. This rearrangement joins TRBV15 to TRBJ2-1; D is unresolved. CDR3 length: 14 residues. V lost 3 bases, J lost 0 bases, and 6 bases lay in between. Per germline, CDR1 LNHNV and CDR2 YYDKDF (reference sequence). The CDR3 DNA is TGTGCCACCAGCAGGGTGAGCTCCTACAATGAGCAGTTCTTC. The encoded protein is CATSRVSSYNEQFF.

Only a few counts were recorded for this clonotype. The rearrangement uses TRBV20-1 and TRBJ2-2, with 9 positions matching TRBD1. CDR1 is DFQATT, CDR2 SNEGSKA, per germline (reference sequence). After removal of 5 bases from V and 5 bases from J, the junction contained 12 bases not matched to a gene. The CDR3 length is 16 residues. CDR3 DNA: TGCAGTGCTCCTTTCTCCGGGACAGGGAGTACCGGGGAGCTGTTTTTT. Amino acids: CSAPFSGTGSTGELFF.

The V call is TRBV10-3, the J call TRBJ2-6, with D perhaps matching TRBD2 (5 bases). The CDR3 runs to 19 residues. Germline V CDR1 and CDR2: ENHRY, SYGVKD. V lost 4 bases, J lost 0 bases, and 19 bases lay in between. The CDR3 sequence is CAISGPSLPPSSGANVLTF. CDR3 sequence (DNA): TGTGCCATCAGTGGCCCTAGCTTGCCGCCGAGCTCTGGGGCCAACGTCCTGACTTTC.

In DNA form, the CDR3 reads TGCGCCAGCAGCCAAGGAACAGGCCTAGCGGGGGCTAGGGAGCAGTTCTTC. This codes for CASSQGTGLAGAREQFF. The chain uses TRBV4-3 and TRBJ2-1; 10 nucleotides line up with TRBD2. The CDR3 sequence is 17 residues long. V lost 1 base to trimming and J lost 10 bases; unmatched junction nucleotides: 13. The germline V gene has CDR1 LGHNA and CDR2 YSLEER.

There are a few counts of this clonotype. The chain uses TRBV5-1 and TRBJ1-1; perhaps TRBD1 as D (6 bases). The V gene's germline CDR1 is SGHRS and CDR2 YFSETQ. Trimming took off 4 bases at V and 4 bases at J, with 11 bases between the two ends. The CDR3 contains 13 residues. The CDR3 loop is CASSRGQSTEAFF. The CDR3 DNA sequence: TGCGCCAGCAGCCGCGGACAGAGCACTGAAGCTTTCTTT.

The rearrangement links TRBV29-1 to TRBJ1-1; a possible D gene is TRBD1 (6 bases). V was cut by 3 bases and J by 4 bases, with 15 bases left in between. Germline V gives CDR1 SQVTM, CDR2 ANQGSEA. The CDR3 is 14 amino acids. The CDR3 loop is CSVEGRGRGTEAFF. Here the CDR3 DNA reads TGCAGCGTTGAGGGCAGGGGCAGGGGCACTGAAGCTTTCTTT. Full variable domain (rest looked up from reference TRBV29-1 and TRBJ1-1): SAVISQKPSRDICQRGTSLTIQCQVDSQVTMMFWYRQQPGQSLTLIATANQGSEATYESGFVIDKFPISRPNLTFSTLTVSNMSPEDSSIYLCSVEGRGRGTEAFFGQGTRLTVV.